The rows below give T cell receptor beta chains drawn from one sample of a study of T cell responses to AZD1222 COVID-19 vaccine. Produced via immunoSEQ multiplex PCR; TCRdb's table is partial and in-frame only. Of approximately 100,000 clones detected, less than 95% appear once; the ten largest clones hold under 5.5%. The sample was peripheral blood, taken on day 0 of AZD1222 vaccination. The receptors come from an adult in good health. CDR3s include the opening cysteine and the closing phenylalanine or tryptophan. D genes are given only for firm matches. Expanded clones get a size class; other rows say once, few or many, or leave the size out.

TGTGCCAGCAGCTTCAGGGGGGCTACGAATTCACCCCTCCACTTT	CASSFRGATNSPLHF	TRBJ1-6	.	TRBD1	TRBV7-2
TGCAGCGTCGGGGCCGGGCATGAAGCTTTCTTT	CSVGAGHEAFF	TRBJ1-1	.	.	TRBV29-1
TGTGCCAGCAGCGTAGGTGGGGTGATAAGGACTGAAGCTTTCTTT	CASSVGGVIRTEAFF	TRBJ1-1	.	.	TRBV9
TGTGCTGTGCGGTGGGGGGCGCGGGAGCAGTACTTC	CAVRWGAREQYF	TRBJ2-7	.	.	TRBV2
TGTGCCACCGGGGGGGACGATAGCAATCAGCCCCAGCATTTT	CATGGDDSNQPQHF	TRBJ1-5	.	.	TRBV15
TGTGCCAGCAGTCGAGATCTGTGGAATTCACCCCTCCACTTT	CASSRDLWNSPLHF	TRBJ1-6	once	.	TRBV6-5
TGTGCCAGTAGTATAGGGGGACACCTAGGGAATGAGCAGTTCTTC	CASSIGGHLGNEQFF	TRBJ2-1	.	.	TRBV19
TGTGCCAGCACCCCAGACCCGGACGGAGCCGGGGAGCTGTTTTTT	CASTPDPDGAGELFF	TRBJ2-2	few	.	TRBV6-4
TGTGCCAGCTCACCAGGGGCGGGCGTGAACACTGAAGCTTTCTTT	CASSPGAGVNTEAFF	TRBJ1-1	.	.	TRBV18
TGTGCCAGCAGTTTGGGCGGGGGGAATCACAATGAGCAGTTCTTC	CASSLGGGNHNEQFF	TRBJ2-1	.	TRBD2	TRBV28
TGTGCCAGCAGTTACTCCCAGGTTAGCACAGATACGCAGTATTTT	CASSYSQVSTDTQYF	TRBJ2-3	.	.	TRBV6-6
TGTGCCAGCAGTTTGGAGGTTACTGAAGCTTTCTTT	CASSLEVTEAFF	TRBJ1-1	.	.	TRBV28